This TCR beta chain was profiled in a study of T cell responses to AZD1222 COVID-19 vaccine. Notes on the study in general: Once two AZD1222 doses were given, Spike-specific TCR breadth and depth went up. Donor demographics were predominantly white British with a female majority; clonal diversity may be underestimated. Unmutated variant regions are reportedly targeted by nearly half of spike-specific TCRs.

The table came from immunoSEQ multiplex PCR; TCRdb's copy has only in-frame clones and leaves some out. The sample lists 130,000 to 150,000 clones, about 93% occurring once. Regarding this clone: The antigen is unknown.

CDR3 length: 12 residues. Germline V gene data show CDR1 as ENHRY and CDR2 as SYGVKD. The V and J ends lost 1 base and 4 bases respectively, with 4 bases between them. The chain employs TRBV10-3 and TRBJ1-1; D ambiguous. Material: peripheral blood, obtained on day 0 of MenACWY control vaccination. This sequence was found in an adult in good health. DNA for the CDR3: TGTGCCATCAGTGAGTGGACCACTGAAGCTTTCTTT. Protein product: CAISEWTTEAFF.